These 4 T cell receptor beta chains came from one sample sequenced in a study of shared clonotypes between healthy human individuals. Method: immunoSEQ multiplex PCR; TCRdb's copy keeps in-frame clones and lacks some. The sample has 2,100,000 or so clones, around 95% seen once. Source material: naive CD4+ T cells sorted from blood. As to subset: CD45RA+ positively selected. The receptors here all came from a young man in good health.

V gene TRBV28 combines with J gene TRBJ2-7; 7 positions agree with TRBD1. Germline V gene lookup returns CDR1 MDHEN and CDR2 SYDVKM. This CDR3 spans 15 amino acids. V lost 6 bases, J lost 0 bases, and 8 bases stayed unmatched. The CDR3 sequence: CASSRSGTVSYEQYF. Here the CDR3 DNA reads TGTGCCAGCAGCCGCAGTGGGACAGTCTCCTACGAGCAGTACTTC.

This clone was found once. This chain's CDR3 is CASSPDRGYYGYTF. In nucleotides, the CDR3 is TGTGCCAGCTCACCCGACAGGGGATACTATGGCTACACCTTC. The chain combines TRBV18 with TRBJ1-2; 8 bases match TRBD1. CDR3 length equals 14 residues. Germline V gene lookup returns CDR1 KGHSH and CDR2 LQKENI. V lost 3 bases and J lost 3; bases outside the gene matches: 3.

The chain joins TRBV7-3 to TRBJ1-2; possibly TRBD1 for D (5 bases). Germline V CDR1 and CDR2: SGHTA, FQGTGA. V lost 5 bases, J lost 4 bases, and 14 bases lay in between. The CDR3 runs 14 residues. The CDR3 loop reads CASSPTVSGYGYTF. For the CDR3, the DNA is TGTGCCAGCAGCCCGACAGTCAGCGGCTATGGCTACACCTTC.

The V and J genes are TRBV6-5 and TRBJ2-7, with D perhaps matching TRBD1 (6 bases). Germline loops: CDR1 MNHEY, CDR2 SVGAGI. Between the trimmed V and J ends, which lost 5 bases and 0 bases, there was a span of 14 bases. This CDR3 has 15 amino acids. The CDR3: CASSRDTGSSYEQYF. CDR3 bases: TGTGCCAGCAGTAGGGACACGGGATCCTCCTACGAGCAGTACTTC.